The clone carrying this T cell receptor beta chain was counted a single time. This sample is part of a study of pediatric ulcerative colitis. CDR1 and CDR2 from the germline V gene are MNHEY and SMNVEV (reference sequence). With 0 bases clipped from V and 4 bases from J, the junction kept 5 bases outside the gene matches. The CDR3 sequence is 15 residues long. The table came from immunoSEQ multiplex PCR; TCRdb's copy has only in-frame clones and leaves some out. The sample holds some 43,000 clones, about 79% seen once. Rectal tissue came from one to two pinch biopsies taken at colonoscopy. The rearrangement links TRBV27 to TRBJ2-7; 8 positions match TRBD1. Sequenced: gut tissue. The receptor comes from a girl aged 10 to 17 with moderate ulcerative colitis. The CDR3 sequence: CASSLSGTGIYEQYF. CDR3 coding DNA: TGTGCCAGCAGTTTATCGGGGACAGGTATATACGAGCAGTACTTC.